One sample yielded the 10 T cell receptor beta chains listed below, sequenced in a study of identical twins. TCRdb used MiXCR to reprocess the 5' RACE reads, holding one entry per CDR3 protein. The data show 1.5 million to 2 million distinct CDR3 sequences, with under 35% seen just once and about 0.27% held by the top ten. Sequences were obtained from cord blood. Receptors originate from a newborn girl in good health.

The chain carries TRBV9 and TRBJ2-1, with D unclear. Germline V gene sequence: CDR1 SGDLS, CDR2 YYNGEE. Trimming pared 6 bases from V and 9 bases from J, leaving 19 bases between. This CDR3 is built from 14 residues. The CDR3 DNA reads as TGTGCCAGCACACGCAATGAGGTGGTCAGTGAGCAGTTCTTC. Its protein is CASTRNEVVSEQFF.

The chain couples TRBV28 to TRBJ2-1, with 16 bases lining up with TRBD2. V lost 6 bases, J lost 0 bases, and 2 bases stayed unmatched. Germline V gene lookup returns CDR1 MDHEN and CDR2 SYDVKM. The CDR3 is made up of 17 amino acids. The CDR3 nucleotides are TGTGCCAGCAGGGGACTAGCGGGGGGGGGCTCCTACAATGAGCAGTTCTTC. It codes for CASRGLAGGGSYNEQFF.

This clonotype was observed at least ten times. This chain links TRBV10-3 with TRBJ2-3; no clear D gene. The CDR3 totals 13 residues. The V and J ends lost 3 bases and 2 bases respectively, with 6 bases between them. CDR1 is ENHRY, CDR2 SYGVKD, per germline. The chain's CDR3 is CAISDGTTDTQYF. CDR3 nucleotide sequence: TGTGCCATCAGTGACGGCACCACAGATACGCAGTATTTT.

This chain uses TRBV12-3 or TRBV12-4 with TRBJ1-5; 12 nucleotides align to TRBD1. Trimming took 6 bases from V and 7 from J; bases not matched to a gene: 7. There are 15 residues in the CDR3. The CDR3 is CASSWGQGARQPQHF. CDR3 nucleotides: TGTGCCAGCAGCTGGGGACAGGGGGCGAGGCAGCCCCAGCATTTT.

This clonotype was seen a handful of times. V gene TRBV15 combines with J gene TRBJ2-7; D may be TRBD2 (7 bases). Trimming shortened V by 1 base and J by 3 bases, and 16 bases separated the two germline ends. Germline assignment: CDR1 LNHNV and CDR2 YYDKDF (reference sequence). This CDR3 has 16 residues. CDR3 sequence reads: CATSRGGGLGRYEQYF. CDR3 bases: TGTGCCACCAGCAGAGGGGGGGGCCTCGGTCGCTACGAGCAGTACTTC. The full variable domain, completed using reference TRBV15 and TRBJ2-7, is DAMVIQNPRYQVTQFGKPVTLSCSQTLNHNVMYWYQQKSSQAPKLLFHYYDKDFNNEADTPDNFQSRRPNTSFCFLDIRSPGLGDTAMYLCATSRGGGLGRYEQYFGPGTRLTVT.

The chain uses TRBV4-1 and TRBJ2-4; TRBD1 matches at 8 bases. The V segment lost 4 bases and the J segment 6 bases; nucleotides outside the gene matches: 5. The CDR3 runs 14 residues. Germline-derived CDR1 and CDR2 are MGHRA and YSYEKL. The CDR3 nucleotides are TGCGCCAGCAGCCCCAGGGGGCTGGGAAACATTCAGTACTTC. This gives the protein CASSPRGLGNIQYF.

The chain links TRBV19 to TRBJ2-1; D call uncertain. Germline V gene sequence: CDR1 LNHDA, CDR2 SQIVND (reference sequence). The CDR3 consists of 19 residues. V lost 1 base and J lost 0, with 19 bases in between. The CDR3 here is CASSIGPVRAVSSYNEQFF. CDR3 DNA sequence: TGTGCCAGTAGTATAGGGCCTGTTAGGGCCGTAAGCTCCTACAATGAGCAGTTCTTC.

This rearrangement joins TRBV27 to TRBJ1-6; possible D gene TRBD1, 6 bases. The CDR3 totals 14 residues. Trimming took off 4 bases at V and 7 bases at J, with 11 bases between the two ends. Germline V gene data show CDR1 as MNHEY and CDR2 as SMNVEV (reference sequence). The CDR3 DNA reads TGTGCCAGCAGTTATCCGGACAGAAATTCACCCCTCCACTTT. Residues: CASSYPDRNSPLHF.

This clonotype came up a few times. The V and J genes are TRBV2 and TRBJ2-2, with D maybe TRBD1 (6 bases). Germline assignment: CDR1 SNHLY and CDR2 FYNNEI. The CDR3 runs to 15 residues. V lost 7 bases and J lost 2, with 14 bases in between. CDR3 protein: CASTLQGPNTGELFF. The DNA for the CDR3 is TGTGCCAGCACCCTCCAGGGGCCCAACACCGGGGAGCTGTTTTTT.

This chain connects TRBV28 to TRBJ2-5; 9 bases map to TRBD2. CDR3 length equals 20 residues. Unmatched junction bases numbered 18, after V lost 1 base and J lost 3 bases. CDR1 is MDHEN and CDR2 is SYDVKM in the germline V gene. The CDR3 sequence is CASSLSRGWASGIPKETQYF. In DNA, the CDR3 is TGTGCCAGCAGTTTATCTAGAGGGTGGGCTAGCGGGATCCCTAAAGAGACCCAGTACTTC.